One sample yielded the 10 T cell receptor beta chains listed below, sequenced in a study of blood T cell repertoires in COVID-19. Data came from immunoSEQ multiplex PCR; TCRdb stores just in-frame clones and leaves some out. The sample lists 250,000 to 350,000 clones, around 89% occurring once. The material sequenced was PBMCs or T cells enriched from blood (not recorded which). These receptors were obtained from a woman under 30 with acute COVID-19.

This rearrangement joins TRBV5-1 to TRBJ2-5; weak D call: TRBD2 (5 bases). CDR3 length: 14 amino acids. The germline V gene encodes CDR1 SGHRS and CDR2 YFSETQ. The ends were cut back, 0 bases at V and 4 bases at J, with 10 bases in the middle. CDR3 in DNA: TGCGCCAGCAGCTTGGCACCGGGGTCAGAGACCCAGTACTTC. It specifies CASSLAPGSETQYF. Based on the CDR3 plus reference TRBV5-1 and TRBJ2-5, the full variable domain is KAGVTQTPRYLIKTRGQQVTLSCSPISGHRSVSWYQQTPGQGLQFLFEYFSETQRNKGNFPGRFSGRQFSNSRSEMNVSTLELGDSALYLCASSLAPGSETQYFGPGTRLLVL.

The chain recombines TRBV30 with TRBJ2-7; possible D gene TRBD2, 6 bases. Germline V gene sequence: CDR1 GTSNPN, CDR2 SVGIG (reference sequence). V lost 0 bases and J 7 bases, leaving 19 bases between the germline ends. The CDR3 has 15 residues. The chain's CDR3 is CAWSVTGTPVGEQYF. The CDR3 DNA sequence: TGTGCCTGGAGTGTTACCGGGACTCCCGTCGGGGAGCAGTACTTC.

This rearrangement joins TRBV14 to TRBJ1-2; D remains ambiguous. Germline values: CDR1 SGHDN, CDR2 FVKESK. The CDR3 is 13 amino acids. Trimming removed 2 bases from V and 4 bases from J, with 8 bases in between. CDR3: CASSQSRSYGYTF. CDR3 DNA: TGTGCCAGCAGCCAAAGTAGGAGCTATGGCTACACCTTC.

This clone was seen more than once but under ten times. The chain uses TRBV6-4 and TRBJ2-2, with 9 bases matching TRBD2. J lost 4 bases, V lost 3 bases, and 0 bases had no gene match. The CDR3 is 14 residues long. CDR1 and CDR2 from the germline V gene are MRHNA and SNTAGT. The CDR3, as DNA: TGTGCCAGCAGTGATAGCGGGAGCACCGGGGAGCTGTTTTTT. It is translated as CASSDSGSTGELFF.

CDR3 residues: CAWSVALSYNSPLHF. The CDR3 region has the DNA TGTGCCTGGAGTGTAGCGCTCTCCTATAATTCACCCCTCCACTTT. The chain has TRBV30 and TRBJ1-6; D remains unclear. From germline, CDR1 is GTSNPN and CDR2 SVGIG (reference sequence). The CDR3 spans 15 residues. V gave up 0 bases and J gave up 0 bases, with 6 bases separating them.

The chain couples TRBV15 to TRBJ1-3, with 11 bases aligning to TRBD1. V lost 6 bases, J lost 3 bases, and 7 bases stayed unmatched. The germline V gene encodes CDR1 LNHNV and CDR2 YYDKDF (reference sequence). The CDR3 consists of 16 residues. The CDR3 here is CATSKGQGVHGNTIYF. For the CDR3, the DNA is TGTGCCACCAGTAAGGGACAGGGGGTTCATGGAAACACCATATATTTT.

The CDR3 loop is CASTGTSATNEQFF. The CDR3 DNA sequence: TGCGCCAGCACCGGGACTAGCGCAACCAATGAGCAGTTCTTC. This chain uses TRBV5-1 with TRBJ2-1; 10 bases match TRBD2. The CDR3 is 14 residues long. The V gene's germline CDR1 is SGHRS and CDR2 YFSETQ. The ends lost 6 bases at V and 6 bases at J; junction bases unmatched: 6.

The chain carries TRBV4-2 and TRBJ2-1, with 11 bases identical to TRBD2. Germline CDR1 reads LGHNA; CDR2 reads YNFKEQ. CDR3 length: 19 amino acids. Germline trimming cut 4 bases from V and 8 bases from J; bases unmatched to any gene: 19. CDR3 nucleotide sequence: TGTGCCAGCAGCCCGACGCGAGTTGCGGTTACTAGCGGGAGCCATGAGCAGTTCTTC. Its protein product is CASSPTRVAVTSGSHEQFF.

The J gene is TRBJ1-1, the V gene TRBV28; D may be TRBD1 (6 bases). CDR3 length: 14 amino acids. Germline V lookup: CDR1 MDHEN, CDR2 SYDVKM. Trimming removed 3 bases from V and 4 bases from J, with 12 bases in between. The CDR3 reads CASSFPRGATEAFF. In DNA form, the CDR3 reads TGTGCCAGCAGTTTCCCCAGGGGTGCCACTGAAGCTTTCTTT.

CDR3 residues: CASSLPGQLAGDARYEQYF. The CDR3 DNA sequence: TGTGCCAGCAGCCTACCGGGCCAACTAGCGGGGGATGCCCGTTACGAGCAGTACTTC. The V and J genes are TRBV28 and TRBJ2-7; 11 nucleotides line up with TRBD2. The V segment lost 6 bases and the J segment 4 bases; nucleotides outside the gene matches: 20. The CDR3 has 19 residues. Germline assignment: CDR1 MDHEN and CDR2 SYDVKM.